A single sample gave rise to the 13 T cell receptor beta chains below, sequenced in a study of cytomegalovirus exposure and HLA in healthy donors. Researchers ran the PCR with 60 Vbeta and 13 Jbeta primers. Assay: immunoSEQ multiplex PCR; the TCRdb copy retains only in-frame clones and omits some. The sample shows some 150,000 clones, roughly 80% of them seen only once. Input material: PBMCs. Receptors originate from a male donor in good health and CMV-seronegative.

The chain employs TRBV5-1 and TRBJ1-1; D not certain. The CDR3 contains 13 residues. Trimming cost V 0 bases and J 10 bases, with 13 bases left between them. The germline V gene encodes CDR1 SGHRS and CDR2 YFSETQ. The CDR3, as DNA: TGCGCCAGCAGCTTGGAGGAGGGCTATTCAGCTTTCTTT. Translated: CASSLEEGYSAFF.

The rearrangement joins TRBV9 to TRBJ1-5; 9 positions agree with TRBD1. Germline-derived CDR1 and CDR2 are SGDLS and YYNGEE. There are 14 residues in the CDR3. Trimming at V came to 3 bases and at J to 4 bases, leaving 2 bases not matched to a gene. The CDR3: CASSAGTGNQPQHF. The CDR3 DNA reads as TGTGCCAGCAGCGCTGGGACAGGGAATCAGCCCCAGCATTTT.

The rearrangement joins TRBV9 to TRBJ2-3; 8 bases align to TRBD1. The junction had 16 bases not matched to a gene; V was cut back by 0 bases and J by 4 bases. The CDR3 contains 19 residues. Germline values: CDR1 SGDLS, CDR2 YYNGEE. CDR3 coding DNA: TGTGCCAGCAGCGTAGAGCCTTGGACAGGGTCTCCAAACGCAGATACGCAGTATTTT. Its translation is CASSVEPWTGSPNADTQYF.

This clone was observed a handful of times. The gene calls are TRBV6-5 and TRBJ1-1; 10 bases fit TRBD1. The V gene end was trimmed by 6 bases and the J gene end by 5 bases; junction bases not matched to a gene: 9. The germline gives CDR1 MNHEY, CDR2 SVGAGI. The CDR3 length is 15 residues. Here the CDR3 reads CASSRLGQGSTEAFF. CDR3 bases: TGTGCCAGCAGCCGCCTGGGACAGGGGTCAACTGAAGCTTTCTTT.

V is TRBV18 and J is TRBJ2-7; the D gene is possibly TRBD2 (5 bases). Germline loops: CDR1 KGHSH, CDR2 LQKENI. Deletions cut 0 bases from V and 6 bases from J, with 6 bases between. This CDR3 spans 12 amino acids. The CDR3 is CASSPPEGEQYF. CDR3 sequence (DNA): TGTGCCAGCTCACCACCAGAGGGCGAGCAGTACTTC.

The chain recombines TRBV27 with TRBJ2-3, with 10 positions matching TRBD2. Germline trimming cut 5 bases from V and 2 bases from J; bases unmatched to any gene: 10. Germline assignment: CDR1 MNHEY and CDR2 SMNVEV (reference sequence). The CDR3 covers 17 residues. In DNA, the CDR3 is TGTGCCAGCAGTCCGGCCGGGACTAGCGTGAACACAGATACGCAGTATTTT. This encodes CASSPAGTSVNTDTQYF.

This sequence joins TRBV7-3 and TRBJ2-3; 9 bases line up with TRBD2. Unmatched junction bases numbered 0, after V lost 1 base and J lost 1 base. Germline V gene lookup returns CDR1 SGHTA and CDR2 FQGTGA. There are 15 residues in the CDR3. The CDR3 spells CASSLSGRGTDTQYF. CDR3 bases: TGTGCCAGCAGCTTAAGCGGGAGGGGCACAGATACGCAGTATTTT. The complete variable domain, with remaining parts taken from reference TRBV7-3 and TRBJ2-3, reads GAGVSQTPSNKVTEKGKYVELRCDPISGHTALYWYRQSLGQGPEFLIYFQGTGAADDSGLPNDRFFAVRPEGSVSTLKIQRTERGDSAVYLCASSLSGRGTDTQYFGPGTRLTVL.

The chain combines TRBV9 with TRBJ2-3; TRBD2 matches 10 bases. Germline loops: CDR1 SGDLS, CDR2 YYNGEE. The ends lost 2 bases at V and 4 bases at J; junction bases unmatched: 7. The CDR3 length is 16 residues. The CDR3 nucleotides read TGTGCCAGCAGCGTTGTTACTAGCGGGGAGGCAGATACGCAGTATTTT. Translating it yields CASSVVTSGEADTQYF.

The chain joins TRBV19 to TRBJ1-2; D uncertain. This CDR3 has 13 amino acids. Germline V gives CDR1 LNHDA, CDR2 SQIVND (reference sequence). V lost 5 bases, J lost 6 bases, and 13 bases lay in between. The CDR3 region has the DNA TGTGCCAGTAGTCAATTAGCCGGGAATGGCTACACCTTC. It specifies CASSQLAGNGYTF. Supplemented by reference TRBV19 and TRBJ1-2, the full variable domain reads DGGITQSPKYLFRKEGQNVTLSCEQNLNHDAMYWYRQDPGQGLRLIYYSQIVNDFQKGDIAEGYSVSREKKESFPLTVTSAQKNPTAFYLCASSQLAGNGYTFGSGTRLTVV.

This clone was seen a handful of times. V gene TRBV9 combines with J gene TRBJ1-2, with D tentatively TRBD1 (5 bases). Per germline, CDR1 SGDLS and CDR2 YYNGEE. The CDR3 length is 14 residues. V was pared by 0 bases and J by 6 bases, with 12 bases between. The CDR3 DNA follows: TGTGCCAGCAGCGTAGGTCCAGGGAAGAATGGCTACACCTTC. It codes for CASSVGPGKNGYTF.

J is TRBJ2-6 and V is TRBV9; D uncertain. V lost 4 bases to trimming and J lost 0 bases, with 14 bases between them. The germline V gene encodes CDR1 SGDLS and CDR2 YYNGEE. The CDR3 extends over 17 amino acids. This CDR3 is CASSSGQVYSGANVLTF. The CDR3 region has the DNA TGTGCCAGCAGCAGTGGGCAGGTCTACTCTGGGGCCAACGTCCTGACTTTC.

This sequence joins TRBV5-4 and TRBJ1-2; the match to TRBD1 covers 7 bases. The CDR3 is made up of 14 amino acids. V shed 4 bases and J 4 bases; nucleotides not matched to a gene: 7. Germline V gene sequence: CDR1 SGHNT, CDR2 YYREEE (reference sequence). This CDR3 reads CASSIDRGLYGYTF. CDR3 DNA sequence: TGTGCCAGCAGCATTGATAGGGGGCTCTATGGCTACACCTTC.

This sequence joins TRBV11-2 and TRBJ2-7, with 7 bases that match TRBD1. The trim removed 1 base at V and 1 base at J, leaving 10 bases unmatched. Germline CDR1 SGHAT, CDR2 FQNNGV. This CDR3 region has 17 residues. CDR3 in amino acids: CASSLARGGRDSYEQYF. CDR3 nucleotide sequence: TGTGCCAGCAGCTTAGCCCGAGGGGGCAGGGATTCCTACGAGCAGTACTTC.